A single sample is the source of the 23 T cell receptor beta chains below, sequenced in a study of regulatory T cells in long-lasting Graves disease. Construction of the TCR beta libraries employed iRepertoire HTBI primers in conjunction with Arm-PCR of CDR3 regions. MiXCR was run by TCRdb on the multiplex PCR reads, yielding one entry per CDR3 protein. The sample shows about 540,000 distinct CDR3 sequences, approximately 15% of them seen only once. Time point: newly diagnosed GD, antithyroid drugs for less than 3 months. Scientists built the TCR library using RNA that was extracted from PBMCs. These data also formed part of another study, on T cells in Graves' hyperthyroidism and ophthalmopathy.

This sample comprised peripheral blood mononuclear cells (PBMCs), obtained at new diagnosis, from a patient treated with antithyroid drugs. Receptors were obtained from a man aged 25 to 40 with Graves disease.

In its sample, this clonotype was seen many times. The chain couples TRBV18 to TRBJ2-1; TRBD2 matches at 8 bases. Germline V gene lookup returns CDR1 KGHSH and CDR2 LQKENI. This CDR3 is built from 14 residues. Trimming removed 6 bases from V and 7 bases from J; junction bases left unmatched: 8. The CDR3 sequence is CASSPGGPLNEQFF. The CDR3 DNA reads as TGTGCCAGCTCCCCGGGAGGGCCCCTTAATGAGCAGTTCTTC.

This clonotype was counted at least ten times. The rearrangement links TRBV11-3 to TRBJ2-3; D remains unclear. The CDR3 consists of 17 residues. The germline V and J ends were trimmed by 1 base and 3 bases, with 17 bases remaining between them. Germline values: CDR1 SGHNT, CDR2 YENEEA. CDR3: CASSLGLLGLHTDTQYF. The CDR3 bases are TGTGCCAGCAGCTTAGGCCTCCTAGGCCTACATACAGATACGCAGTATTTT.

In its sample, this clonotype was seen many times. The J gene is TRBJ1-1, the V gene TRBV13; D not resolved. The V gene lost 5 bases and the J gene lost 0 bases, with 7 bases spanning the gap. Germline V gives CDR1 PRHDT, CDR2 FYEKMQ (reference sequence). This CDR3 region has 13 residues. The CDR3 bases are TGTGCCAGCAGCGAGGTCGTGAACACTGAAGCTTTCTTT. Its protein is CASSEVVNTEAFF.

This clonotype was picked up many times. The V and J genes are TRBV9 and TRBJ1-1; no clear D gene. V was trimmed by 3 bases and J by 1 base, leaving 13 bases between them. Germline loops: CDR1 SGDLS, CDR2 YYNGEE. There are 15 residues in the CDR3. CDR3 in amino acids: CASSALARRNTEAFF. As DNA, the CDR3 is TGTGCCAGCAGCGCATTGGCTAGGAGGAACACTGAAGCTTTCTTT.

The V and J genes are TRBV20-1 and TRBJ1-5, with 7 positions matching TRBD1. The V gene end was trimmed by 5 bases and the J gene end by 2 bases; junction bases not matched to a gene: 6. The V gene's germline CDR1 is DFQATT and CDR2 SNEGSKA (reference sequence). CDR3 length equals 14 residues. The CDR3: CSAVDRVGNQPQHF. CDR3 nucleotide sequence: TGCAGTGCTGTCGACAGGGTAGGCAATCAGCCCCAGCATTTT.

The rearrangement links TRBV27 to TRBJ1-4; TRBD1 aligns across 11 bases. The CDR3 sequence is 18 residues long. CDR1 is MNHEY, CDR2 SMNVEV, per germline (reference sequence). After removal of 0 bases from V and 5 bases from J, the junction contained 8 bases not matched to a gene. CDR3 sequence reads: CASSLSWDRGVKNEKLFF. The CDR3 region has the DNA TGTGCCAGCAGTTTATCTTGGGACAGGGGGGTTAAGAATGAAAAACTGTTTTTT.

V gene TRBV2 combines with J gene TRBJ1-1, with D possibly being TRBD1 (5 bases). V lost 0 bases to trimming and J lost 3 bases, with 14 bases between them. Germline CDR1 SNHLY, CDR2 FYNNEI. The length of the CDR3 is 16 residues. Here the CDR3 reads CASSEAHRSLDTEAFF. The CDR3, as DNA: TGTGCCAGCAGTGAAGCTCACAGGTCCTTAGACACTGAAGCTTTCTTT.

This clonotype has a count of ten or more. The CDR3 DNA is TGTGCCAGCAGTTTTCTCTACCAAGAGACCCAGTACTTC. The encoded protein is CASSFLYQETQYF. V gene TRBV12-3 or TRBV12-4 combines with J gene TRBJ2-5, with no clear D. V lost 3 bases and J 0 bases, leaving 5 bases between the germline ends. This CDR3 has 13 amino acids.

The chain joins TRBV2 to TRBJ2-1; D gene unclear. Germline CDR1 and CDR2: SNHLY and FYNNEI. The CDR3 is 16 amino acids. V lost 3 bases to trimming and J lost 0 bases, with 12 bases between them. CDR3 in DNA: TGTGCCAGCAGTGAGGTCCTCATCGTCTCCTACAATGAGCAGTTCTTC. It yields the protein CASSEVLIVSYNEQFF.

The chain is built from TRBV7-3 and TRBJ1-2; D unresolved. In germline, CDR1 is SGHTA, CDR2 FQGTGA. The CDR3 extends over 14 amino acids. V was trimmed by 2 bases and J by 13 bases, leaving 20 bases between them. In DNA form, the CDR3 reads TGTGCCAGCAGCTTAGAATCGGGGTTCCGCGAATCCACCTTC. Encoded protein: CASSLESGFRESTF.

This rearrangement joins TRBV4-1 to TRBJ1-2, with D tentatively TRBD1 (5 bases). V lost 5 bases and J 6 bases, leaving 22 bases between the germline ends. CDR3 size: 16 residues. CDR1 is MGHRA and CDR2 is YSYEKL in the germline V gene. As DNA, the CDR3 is TGCGCCAGCAGCGGACATTTCGAGAAGGCCGGTAATGGCTACACCTTC. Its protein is CASSGHFEKAGNGYTF.

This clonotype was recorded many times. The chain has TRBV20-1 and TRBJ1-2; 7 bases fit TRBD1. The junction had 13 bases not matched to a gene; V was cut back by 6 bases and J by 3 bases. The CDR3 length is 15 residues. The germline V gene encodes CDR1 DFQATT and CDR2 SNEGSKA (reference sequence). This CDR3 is CSAHPEGAVDYGYTF. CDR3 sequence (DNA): TGCAGTGCCCACCCAGAGGGGGCCGTTGACTATGGCTACACCTTC.

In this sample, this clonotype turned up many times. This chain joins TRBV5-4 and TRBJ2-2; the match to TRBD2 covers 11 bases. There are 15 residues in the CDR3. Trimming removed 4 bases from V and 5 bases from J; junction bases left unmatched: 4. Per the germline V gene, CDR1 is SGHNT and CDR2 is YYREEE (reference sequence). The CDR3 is CASSQGLAETGELFF. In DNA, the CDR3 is TGTGCCAGCAGCCAGGGACTAGCGGAAACCGGGGAGCTGTTTTTT.

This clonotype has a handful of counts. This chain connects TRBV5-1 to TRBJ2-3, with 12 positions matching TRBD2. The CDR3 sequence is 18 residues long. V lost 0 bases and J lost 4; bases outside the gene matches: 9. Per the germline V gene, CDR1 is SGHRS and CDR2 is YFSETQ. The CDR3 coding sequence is TGCGCCAGCAGCTTGGGACTAGCGGGAGAATGGGGGCCAGATACGCAGTATTTT. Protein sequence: CASSLGLAGEWGPDTQYF.

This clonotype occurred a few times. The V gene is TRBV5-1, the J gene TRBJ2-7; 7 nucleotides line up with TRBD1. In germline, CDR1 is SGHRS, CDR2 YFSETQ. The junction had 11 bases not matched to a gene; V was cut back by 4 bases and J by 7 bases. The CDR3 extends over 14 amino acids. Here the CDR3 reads CASSQGDRVREQYF. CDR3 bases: TGCGCCAGCAGCCAGGGGGACAGAGTGAGGGAGCAGTACTTC.

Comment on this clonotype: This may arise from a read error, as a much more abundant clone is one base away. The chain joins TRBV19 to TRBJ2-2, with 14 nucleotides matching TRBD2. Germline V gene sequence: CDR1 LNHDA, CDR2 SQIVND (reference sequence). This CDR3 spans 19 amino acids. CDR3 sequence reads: CASSIPTSGRASNIGELFF. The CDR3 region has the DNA TGTGCCAGTAGTATCCCGACTAGCGGGAGGGCCTCGAACATCGGGGAGCTGTTTTTT. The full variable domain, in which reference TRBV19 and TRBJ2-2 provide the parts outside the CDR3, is DGGITQSPKYLFRKEGQNVTLSCEQNLNHDAMYWYRQDPGQGLRLIYYSQIVNDFQKGDIAEGYSVSREKKESFPLTVTSAQKNPTAFYLCASSIPTSGRASNIGELFFGEGSRLTVL.

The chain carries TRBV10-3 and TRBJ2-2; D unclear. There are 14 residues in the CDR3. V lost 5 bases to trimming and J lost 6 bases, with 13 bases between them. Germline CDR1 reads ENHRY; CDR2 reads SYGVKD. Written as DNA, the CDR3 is TGTGCCATCAGTTATCGCCTAACGGCCGGGGAGCTGTTTTTT. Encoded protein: CAISYRLTAGELFF.

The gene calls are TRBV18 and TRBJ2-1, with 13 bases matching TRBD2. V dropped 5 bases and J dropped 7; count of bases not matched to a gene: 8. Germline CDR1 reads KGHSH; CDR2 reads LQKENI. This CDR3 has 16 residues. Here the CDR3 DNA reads TGTGCCAGCTCATCTCGGACTAGCGGGAGCCCAAATGAGCAGTTCTTC. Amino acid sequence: CASSSRTSGSPNEQFF.

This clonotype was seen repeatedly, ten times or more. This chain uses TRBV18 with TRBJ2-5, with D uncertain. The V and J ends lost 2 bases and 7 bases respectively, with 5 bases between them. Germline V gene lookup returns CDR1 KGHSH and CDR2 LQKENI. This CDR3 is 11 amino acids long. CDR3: CASSPKVTQYF. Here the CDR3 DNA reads TGTGCCAGCTCACCAAAAGTGACCCAGTACTTC.

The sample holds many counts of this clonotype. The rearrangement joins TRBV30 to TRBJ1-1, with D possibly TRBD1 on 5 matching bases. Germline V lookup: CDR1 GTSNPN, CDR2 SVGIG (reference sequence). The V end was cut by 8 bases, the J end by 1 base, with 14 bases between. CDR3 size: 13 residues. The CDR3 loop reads CAGTPLRNTEAFF. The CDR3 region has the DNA TGTGCCGGGACCCCGCTTAGGAACACTGAAGCTTTCTTT.

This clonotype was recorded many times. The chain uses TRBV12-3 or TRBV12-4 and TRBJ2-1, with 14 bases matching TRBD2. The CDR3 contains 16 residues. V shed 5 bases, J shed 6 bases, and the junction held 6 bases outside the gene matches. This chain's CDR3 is CASSQGGTSGSNEQFF. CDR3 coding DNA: TGTGCCAGCAGTCAGGGGGGGACTAGCGGGAGCAATGAGCAGTTCTTC.

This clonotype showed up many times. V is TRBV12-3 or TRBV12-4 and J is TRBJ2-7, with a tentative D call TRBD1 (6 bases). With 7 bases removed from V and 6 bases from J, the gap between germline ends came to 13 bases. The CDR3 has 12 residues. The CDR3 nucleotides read TGTGCCAGCACCTTTCCAGGGGCCGAGCAGTACTTC. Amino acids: CASTFPGAEQYF.

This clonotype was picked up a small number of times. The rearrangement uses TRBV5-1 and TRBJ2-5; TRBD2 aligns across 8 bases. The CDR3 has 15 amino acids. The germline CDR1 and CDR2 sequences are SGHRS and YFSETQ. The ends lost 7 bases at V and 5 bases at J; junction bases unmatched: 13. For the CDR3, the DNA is TGCGCCAGCTCTACCGGGACTAGTGGTTCCGAGACCCAGTACTTC. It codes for CASSTGTSGSETQYF. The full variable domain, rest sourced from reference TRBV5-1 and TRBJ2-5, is KAGVTQTPRYLIKTRGQQVTLSCSPISGHRSVSWYQQTPGQGLQFLFEYFSETQRNKGNFPGRFSGRQFSNSRSEMNVSTLELGDSALYLCASSTGTSGSETQYFGPGTRLLVL.